The 21 T cell receptor beta chains reported below all come from one sample, sequenced in a study of T cell responses to AZD1222 COVID-19 vaccine. TCRdb keeps only in-frame clones here, not all; method: immunoSEQ multiplex PCR. The sample yields roughly 140,000 clones, about nine tenths seen once. The sample in question was peripheral blood, obtained on day 0 of AZD1222 vaccination. The receptor source for this set is an adult in good health.

The J gene is TRBJ2-7, the V gene TRBV4-2, with D tentatively TRBD2 (6 bases). V gave up 1 base and J gave up 0 bases, with 13 bases separating them. This CDR3 region has 16 residues. The germline V gene has CDR1 LGHNA and CDR2 YNFKEQ. CDR3 nucleotide sequence: TGTGCCAGCAGCCAAGTTCCGCGGGATCCCTCCTACGAGCAGTACTTC. Translated, it gives CASSQVPRDPSYEQYF.

The V gene is TRBV9, the J gene TRBJ2-5; D is undetermined. Germline lookup yields CDR1 SGDLS and CDR2 YYNGEE. Trimming stripped 2 bases from V and 1 base from J, with 12 bases between. The CDR3 consists of 15 residues. CDR3 bases: TGTGCCAGCAGCGTGGGTTGGGCAGTCCAAGAGACCCAGTACTTC. Encoded protein: CASSVGWAVQETQYF. Based on the CDR3 plus reference TRBV9 and TRBJ2-5, the full variable domain is DSGVTQTPKHLITATGQRVTLRCSPRSGDLSVYWYQQSLDQGLQFLIQYYNGEERAKGNILERFSAQQFPDLHSELNLSSLELGDSALYFCASSVGWAVQETQYFGPGTRLLVL.

V gene TRBV19 combines with J gene TRBJ2-6; TRBD1 agrees at 8 bases. V lost 5 bases to trimming and J lost 1 base; unmatched junction nucleotides: 7. The germline V gene encodes CDR1 LNHDA and CDR2 SQIVND (reference sequence). This CDR3 is built from 17 residues. The CDR3 nucleotides are TGTGCCAGTAGTCGAGGCAGGGGGCGATCTGGGGCCAACGTCCTGACTTTC. It codes for CASSRGRGRSGANVLTF.

The rearrangement joins TRBV4-1 to TRBJ2-1; D is perhaps TRBD2 (6 bases). The CDR3 has 15 amino acids. CDR1 is MGHRA, CDR2 YSYEKL, per germline. The V gene lost 2 bases and the J gene lost 10 bases, with 18 bases spanning the gap. Here the CDR3 reads CASSQPSAGPREQFF. CDR3 DNA: TGCGCCAGCAGCCAACCCTCGGCGGGGCCGAGGGAGCAGTTCTTC.

This rearrangement joins TRBV28 to TRBJ2-1; TRBD2 matches 10 bases. The germline CDR1 and CDR2 sequences are MDHEN and SYDVKM. V dropped 2 bases and J dropped 9; count of bases not matched to a gene: 7. The CDR3 runs 15 residues. The CDR3 nucleotides read TGTGCCAGCAGTTTACGGCTAGCGGGAGAGGGTGAGCAGTTCTTC. Translated: CASSLRLAGEGEQFF. The full variable domain, completed using reference TRBV28 and TRBJ2-1, is DVKVTQSSRYLVKRTGEKVFLECVQDMDHENMFWYRQDPGLGLRLIYFSYDVKMKEKGDIPEGYSVSREKKERFSLILESASTNQTSMYLCASSLRLAGEGEQFFGPGTRLTVL.

This sequence joins TRBV11-2 and TRBJ2-7, with 7 bases fitting TRBD1. Germline CDR1 and CDR2: SGHAT and FQNNGV. The CDR3 totals 12 residues. V dropped 5 bases and J dropped 6; count of bases not matched to a gene: 4. The CDR3 here is CASSGAGGEQYF. CDR3 nucleotides: TGTGCCAGCAGCGGAGCAGGGGGCGAGCAGTACTTC.

The chain joins TRBV7-2 to TRBJ2-7, with a tentative D call TRBD2 (5 bases). CDR1 is SGHTA and CDR2 is FQGNSA in the germline V gene. The CDR3 spans 15 residues. V lost 5 bases and J lost 3, with 17 bases in between. The CDR3 sequence: CASSPNVGAFYEQYF. For the CDR3, the DNA is TGTGCCAGCAGCCCTAACGTGGGAGCCTTCTACGAGCAGTACTTC. Complete variable domain (other parts from reference TRBV7-2 and TRBJ2-7): GAGVSQSPSNKVTEKGKDVELRCDPISGHTALYWYRQSLGQGLEFLIYFQGNSAPDKSGLPSDRFSAERTGGSVSTLTIQRTQQEDSAVYLCASSPNVGAFYEQYFGPGTRLTVT.

Worth noting for this clone: A much larger clone lies one base from this, so it may be a read error. Other nucleotide sequences in the sample specify the same CDR3. This rearrangement joins TRBV6-1 to TRBJ1-5; 8 bases agree with TRBD1. The germline gives CDR1 MNHNS, CDR2 SASEGT. The CDR3 extends over 16 amino acids. CDR3 sequence reads: CASSEREGTGDQPQHF. CDR3 nucleotides: TGTGCTAGCAGTGAAAGGGAGGGGACAGGTGATCAGCCCCAGCATTTT.

This clone came up once. This rearrangement joins TRBV25-1 to TRBJ2-1; D may correspond to TRBD1 or TRBD2 (6 bases each). Germline CDR1 is MGHDK and CDR2 is SYGVNS. With 4 bases removed from V and 1 base from J, the gap between germline ends came to 11 bases. The CDR3 length is 15 residues. CDR3 sequence (DNA): TGTGCCAGCAGTGGGGGGGCTGGTTCCTACAATGAGCAGTTCTTC. As protein: CASSGGAGSYNEQFF.

The rearrangement links TRBV7-9 to TRBJ2-7; TRBD2 aligns across 8 bases. Germline V gives CDR1 SEHNR, CDR2 FQNEAQ (reference sequence). The V and J ends lost 5 bases and 5 bases, in that order; junction bases with no gene match: 14. This CDR3 region has 16 residues. The CDR3 sequence: CASSLTPAGVMNEQYF. The DNA of the CDR3 is TGTGCCAGCAGCCTAACGCCAGCGGGAGTCATGAACGAGCAGTACTTC. The variable domain in full, completed from reference TRBV7-9 and TRBJ2-7, reads DTGVSQNPRHKITKRGQNVTFRCDPISEHNRLYWYRQTLGQGPEFLTYFQNEAQLEKSRLLSDRFSAERPKGSFSTLEIQRTEQGDSAMYLCASSLTPAGVMNEQYFGPGTRLTVT.

CDR3 nucleotide sequence: TGTGCCAGCAGCCCCGGGCGCATAGACACAACTAATGAAAAACTGTTTTTT. This codes for CASSPGRIDTTNEKLFF. The chain couples TRBV5-5 to TRBJ1-4; no reliable D call. The CDR3 has 17 residues. CDR1 SGHKS and CDR2 YYEKEE come from the germline V gene (reference sequence). Trimming took off 4 bases at V and 0 bases at J, with 16 bases between the two ends.

This sequence joins TRBV5-4 and TRBJ1-2, with 7 positions matching TRBD1. V lost 0 bases to trimming and J lost 7 bases; unmatched junction nucleotides: 12. CDR1 is SGHNT, CDR2 YYREEE, per germline (reference sequence). This CDR3 spans 16 amino acids. The CDR3 DNA is TGTGCCAGCAGCTTGGAGGCCGGGACAGTCTTGCCTGGCTACACCTTC. Amino acids: CASSLEAGTVLPGYTF.

As regards this clone: Other DNA sequences from this sample encode an identical CDR3 as well. V is TRBV6-1 and J is TRBJ1-5; D not resolved. The CDR3 is made up of 14 amino acids. Per the germline V gene, CDR1 is MNHNS and CDR2 is SASEGT. The V end was cut by 3 bases, the J end by 2 bases, with 8 bases between. The CDR3 region has the DNA TGTGCCAGCAGTGAGTCTGGGGGCAATCAGCCCCAGCATTTT. This gives the protein CASSESGGNQPQHF.

The chain uses TRBV5-4 and TRBJ1-1; D possibly corresponds to TRBD1 (5 bases). Between the trimmed V and J ends, which lost 2 bases and 11 bases, there was a span of 13 bases. Germline lookup yields CDR1 SGHNT and CDR2 YYREEE (reference sequence). The CDR3 is 12 residues long. CDR3 nucleotide sequence: TGTGCCAGCAGCTTTGACAGCCTGCAGGCTTTCTTT. Protein: CASSFDSLQAFF.

This chain uses TRBV25-1 with TRBJ1-2, with D possibly being TRBD1 (5 bases). Trimming took 1 base from V and 8 from J, leaving 14 bases between them. The CDR3 is 14 residues long. The germline CDR1 and CDR2 sequences are MGHDK and SYGVNS. Here the CDR3 DNA reads TGTGCCAGCAGTGAATCCTCAGGGTACTTAGGCTACACCTTC. Translating it yields CASSESSGYLGYTF.

The chain carries TRBV18 and TRBJ1-5; D gene unclear. The CDR3 extends over 13 amino acids. Germline V gene data show CDR1 as KGHSH and CDR2 as LQKENI. V lost 3 bases, J lost 8 bases, and 11 bases lay in between. CDR3 residues: CASSPGLAEPQHF. As DNA, the CDR3 is TGTGCCAGCTCACCCGGGTTGGCGGAGCCCCAGCATTTT.

Note on this clone: The same CDR3 also results from other DNA sequences found in this sample. The gene calls are TRBV18 and TRBJ2-3; D unclear. Trimming took off 3 bases at V and 2 bases at J, with 3 bases between the two ends. The CDR3 has 12 amino acids. The germline gives CDR1 KGHSH, CDR2 LQKENI. The CDR3 reads CASSPNTDTQYF. The DNA of the CDR3 is TGTGCCAGCTCACCTAACACAGATACGCAGTATTTT.

This clone has a single count. The chain combines TRBV28 with TRBJ1-1; no definite D call. V dropped 8 bases and J dropped 0 bases, with 10 bases sitting between them. The CDR3 sequence is 13 residues long. CDR1 is MDHEN and CDR2 is SYDVKM in the germline V gene. The CDR3 reads CASRPGLNTEAFF. The CDR3 DNA follows: TGTGCCAGCCGGCCGGGTTTGAACACTGAAGCTTTCTTT.

This chain uses TRBV29-1 with TRBJ1-2; D is unclear. This CDR3 spans 13 amino acids. Looked up from germline, CDR1 is SQVTM and CDR2 is ANQGSEA. V shed 6 bases and J shed 4 bases, with 15 bases lying between them. The CDR3 loop is CSVFFAHSYGYTF. The CDR3 DNA reads TGCAGCGTGTTCTTTGCCCACTCCTATGGCTACACCTTC. The entire variable domain, with the rest obtained from reference TRBV29-1 and TRBJ1-2, is as follows: SAVISQKPSRDICQRGTSLTIQCQVDSQVTMMFWYRQQPGQSLTLIATANQGSEATYESGFVIDKFPISRPNLTFSTLTVSNMSPEDSSIYLCSVFFAHSYGYTFGSGTRLTVV.

This sequence joins TRBV27 and TRBJ1-5, with D uncertain. The CDR3 spans 17 residues. The V gene lost 2 bases and the J gene lost 5 bases, with 19 bases spanning the gap. Per germline, CDR1 MNHEY and CDR2 SMNVEV (reference sequence). The CDR3 is CASSLSPTAGVDQPQHF. DNA for the CDR3: TGTGCCAGCAGTTTAAGCCCCACTGCGGGCGTGGATCAGCCCCAGCATTTT.

V is TRBV7-8 and J is TRBJ1-1; TRBD1 might be the D (5 bases). This CDR3 contains 16 residues. The V gene's germline CDR1 is SGHVS and CDR2 FQNEAQ. V lost 3 bases and J 5 bases, leaving 19 bases between the germline ends. The CDR3 bases are TGTGCCAGCAGCTTTAGGTGGCAGGGAAGAGAAACTGAAGCTTTCTTT. Residues: CASSFRWQGRETEAFF.